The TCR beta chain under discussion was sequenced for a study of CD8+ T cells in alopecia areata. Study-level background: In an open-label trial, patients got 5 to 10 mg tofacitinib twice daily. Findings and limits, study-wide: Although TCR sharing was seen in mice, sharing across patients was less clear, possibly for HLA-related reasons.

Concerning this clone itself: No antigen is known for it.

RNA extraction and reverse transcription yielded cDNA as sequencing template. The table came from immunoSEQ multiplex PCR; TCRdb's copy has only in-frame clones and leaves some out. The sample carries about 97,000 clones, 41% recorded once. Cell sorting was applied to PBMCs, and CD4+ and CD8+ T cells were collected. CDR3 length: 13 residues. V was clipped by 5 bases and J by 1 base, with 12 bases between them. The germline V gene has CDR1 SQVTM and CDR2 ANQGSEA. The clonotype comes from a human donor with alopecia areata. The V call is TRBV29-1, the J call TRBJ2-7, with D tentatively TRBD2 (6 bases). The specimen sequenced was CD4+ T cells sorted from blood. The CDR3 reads CSVRASASYEQYF. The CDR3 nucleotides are TGCAGCGTTCGGGCTAGCGCGTCCTACGAGCAGTACTTC.